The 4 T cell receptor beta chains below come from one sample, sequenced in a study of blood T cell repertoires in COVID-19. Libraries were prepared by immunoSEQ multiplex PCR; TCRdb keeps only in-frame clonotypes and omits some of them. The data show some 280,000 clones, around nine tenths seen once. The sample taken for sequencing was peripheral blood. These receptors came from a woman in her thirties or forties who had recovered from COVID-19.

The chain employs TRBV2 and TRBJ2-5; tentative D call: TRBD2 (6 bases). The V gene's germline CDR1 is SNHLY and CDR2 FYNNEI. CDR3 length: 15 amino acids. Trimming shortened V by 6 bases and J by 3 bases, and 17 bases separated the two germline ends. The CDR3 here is CASSGYSGGKETQYF. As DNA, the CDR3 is TGTGCCAGCAGCGGGTACTCAGGAGGGAAAGAGACCCAGTACTTC.

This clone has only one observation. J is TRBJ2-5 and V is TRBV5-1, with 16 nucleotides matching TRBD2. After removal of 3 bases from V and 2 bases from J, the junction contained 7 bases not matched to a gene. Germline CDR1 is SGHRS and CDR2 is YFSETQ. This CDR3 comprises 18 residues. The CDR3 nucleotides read TGCGCCAGCAGCTCGGGACTAGCGGGAGGGTGGTGGCAAGAGACCCAGTACTTC. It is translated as CASSSGLAGGWWQETQYF.

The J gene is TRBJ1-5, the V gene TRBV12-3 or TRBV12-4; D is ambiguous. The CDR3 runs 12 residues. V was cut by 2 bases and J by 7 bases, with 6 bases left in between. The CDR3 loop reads CASSLNIQPQHF. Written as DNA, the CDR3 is TGTGCCAGCAGTTTAAACATCCAGCCCCAGCATTTT.

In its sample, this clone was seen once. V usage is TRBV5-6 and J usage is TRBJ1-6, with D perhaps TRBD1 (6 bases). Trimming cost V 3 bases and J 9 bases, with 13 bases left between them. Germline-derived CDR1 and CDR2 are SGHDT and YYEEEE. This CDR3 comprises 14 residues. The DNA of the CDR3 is TGTGCCAGCAGCTACAGGGCAACGAGTTCACCCCTCCACTTT. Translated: CASSYRATSSPLHF.